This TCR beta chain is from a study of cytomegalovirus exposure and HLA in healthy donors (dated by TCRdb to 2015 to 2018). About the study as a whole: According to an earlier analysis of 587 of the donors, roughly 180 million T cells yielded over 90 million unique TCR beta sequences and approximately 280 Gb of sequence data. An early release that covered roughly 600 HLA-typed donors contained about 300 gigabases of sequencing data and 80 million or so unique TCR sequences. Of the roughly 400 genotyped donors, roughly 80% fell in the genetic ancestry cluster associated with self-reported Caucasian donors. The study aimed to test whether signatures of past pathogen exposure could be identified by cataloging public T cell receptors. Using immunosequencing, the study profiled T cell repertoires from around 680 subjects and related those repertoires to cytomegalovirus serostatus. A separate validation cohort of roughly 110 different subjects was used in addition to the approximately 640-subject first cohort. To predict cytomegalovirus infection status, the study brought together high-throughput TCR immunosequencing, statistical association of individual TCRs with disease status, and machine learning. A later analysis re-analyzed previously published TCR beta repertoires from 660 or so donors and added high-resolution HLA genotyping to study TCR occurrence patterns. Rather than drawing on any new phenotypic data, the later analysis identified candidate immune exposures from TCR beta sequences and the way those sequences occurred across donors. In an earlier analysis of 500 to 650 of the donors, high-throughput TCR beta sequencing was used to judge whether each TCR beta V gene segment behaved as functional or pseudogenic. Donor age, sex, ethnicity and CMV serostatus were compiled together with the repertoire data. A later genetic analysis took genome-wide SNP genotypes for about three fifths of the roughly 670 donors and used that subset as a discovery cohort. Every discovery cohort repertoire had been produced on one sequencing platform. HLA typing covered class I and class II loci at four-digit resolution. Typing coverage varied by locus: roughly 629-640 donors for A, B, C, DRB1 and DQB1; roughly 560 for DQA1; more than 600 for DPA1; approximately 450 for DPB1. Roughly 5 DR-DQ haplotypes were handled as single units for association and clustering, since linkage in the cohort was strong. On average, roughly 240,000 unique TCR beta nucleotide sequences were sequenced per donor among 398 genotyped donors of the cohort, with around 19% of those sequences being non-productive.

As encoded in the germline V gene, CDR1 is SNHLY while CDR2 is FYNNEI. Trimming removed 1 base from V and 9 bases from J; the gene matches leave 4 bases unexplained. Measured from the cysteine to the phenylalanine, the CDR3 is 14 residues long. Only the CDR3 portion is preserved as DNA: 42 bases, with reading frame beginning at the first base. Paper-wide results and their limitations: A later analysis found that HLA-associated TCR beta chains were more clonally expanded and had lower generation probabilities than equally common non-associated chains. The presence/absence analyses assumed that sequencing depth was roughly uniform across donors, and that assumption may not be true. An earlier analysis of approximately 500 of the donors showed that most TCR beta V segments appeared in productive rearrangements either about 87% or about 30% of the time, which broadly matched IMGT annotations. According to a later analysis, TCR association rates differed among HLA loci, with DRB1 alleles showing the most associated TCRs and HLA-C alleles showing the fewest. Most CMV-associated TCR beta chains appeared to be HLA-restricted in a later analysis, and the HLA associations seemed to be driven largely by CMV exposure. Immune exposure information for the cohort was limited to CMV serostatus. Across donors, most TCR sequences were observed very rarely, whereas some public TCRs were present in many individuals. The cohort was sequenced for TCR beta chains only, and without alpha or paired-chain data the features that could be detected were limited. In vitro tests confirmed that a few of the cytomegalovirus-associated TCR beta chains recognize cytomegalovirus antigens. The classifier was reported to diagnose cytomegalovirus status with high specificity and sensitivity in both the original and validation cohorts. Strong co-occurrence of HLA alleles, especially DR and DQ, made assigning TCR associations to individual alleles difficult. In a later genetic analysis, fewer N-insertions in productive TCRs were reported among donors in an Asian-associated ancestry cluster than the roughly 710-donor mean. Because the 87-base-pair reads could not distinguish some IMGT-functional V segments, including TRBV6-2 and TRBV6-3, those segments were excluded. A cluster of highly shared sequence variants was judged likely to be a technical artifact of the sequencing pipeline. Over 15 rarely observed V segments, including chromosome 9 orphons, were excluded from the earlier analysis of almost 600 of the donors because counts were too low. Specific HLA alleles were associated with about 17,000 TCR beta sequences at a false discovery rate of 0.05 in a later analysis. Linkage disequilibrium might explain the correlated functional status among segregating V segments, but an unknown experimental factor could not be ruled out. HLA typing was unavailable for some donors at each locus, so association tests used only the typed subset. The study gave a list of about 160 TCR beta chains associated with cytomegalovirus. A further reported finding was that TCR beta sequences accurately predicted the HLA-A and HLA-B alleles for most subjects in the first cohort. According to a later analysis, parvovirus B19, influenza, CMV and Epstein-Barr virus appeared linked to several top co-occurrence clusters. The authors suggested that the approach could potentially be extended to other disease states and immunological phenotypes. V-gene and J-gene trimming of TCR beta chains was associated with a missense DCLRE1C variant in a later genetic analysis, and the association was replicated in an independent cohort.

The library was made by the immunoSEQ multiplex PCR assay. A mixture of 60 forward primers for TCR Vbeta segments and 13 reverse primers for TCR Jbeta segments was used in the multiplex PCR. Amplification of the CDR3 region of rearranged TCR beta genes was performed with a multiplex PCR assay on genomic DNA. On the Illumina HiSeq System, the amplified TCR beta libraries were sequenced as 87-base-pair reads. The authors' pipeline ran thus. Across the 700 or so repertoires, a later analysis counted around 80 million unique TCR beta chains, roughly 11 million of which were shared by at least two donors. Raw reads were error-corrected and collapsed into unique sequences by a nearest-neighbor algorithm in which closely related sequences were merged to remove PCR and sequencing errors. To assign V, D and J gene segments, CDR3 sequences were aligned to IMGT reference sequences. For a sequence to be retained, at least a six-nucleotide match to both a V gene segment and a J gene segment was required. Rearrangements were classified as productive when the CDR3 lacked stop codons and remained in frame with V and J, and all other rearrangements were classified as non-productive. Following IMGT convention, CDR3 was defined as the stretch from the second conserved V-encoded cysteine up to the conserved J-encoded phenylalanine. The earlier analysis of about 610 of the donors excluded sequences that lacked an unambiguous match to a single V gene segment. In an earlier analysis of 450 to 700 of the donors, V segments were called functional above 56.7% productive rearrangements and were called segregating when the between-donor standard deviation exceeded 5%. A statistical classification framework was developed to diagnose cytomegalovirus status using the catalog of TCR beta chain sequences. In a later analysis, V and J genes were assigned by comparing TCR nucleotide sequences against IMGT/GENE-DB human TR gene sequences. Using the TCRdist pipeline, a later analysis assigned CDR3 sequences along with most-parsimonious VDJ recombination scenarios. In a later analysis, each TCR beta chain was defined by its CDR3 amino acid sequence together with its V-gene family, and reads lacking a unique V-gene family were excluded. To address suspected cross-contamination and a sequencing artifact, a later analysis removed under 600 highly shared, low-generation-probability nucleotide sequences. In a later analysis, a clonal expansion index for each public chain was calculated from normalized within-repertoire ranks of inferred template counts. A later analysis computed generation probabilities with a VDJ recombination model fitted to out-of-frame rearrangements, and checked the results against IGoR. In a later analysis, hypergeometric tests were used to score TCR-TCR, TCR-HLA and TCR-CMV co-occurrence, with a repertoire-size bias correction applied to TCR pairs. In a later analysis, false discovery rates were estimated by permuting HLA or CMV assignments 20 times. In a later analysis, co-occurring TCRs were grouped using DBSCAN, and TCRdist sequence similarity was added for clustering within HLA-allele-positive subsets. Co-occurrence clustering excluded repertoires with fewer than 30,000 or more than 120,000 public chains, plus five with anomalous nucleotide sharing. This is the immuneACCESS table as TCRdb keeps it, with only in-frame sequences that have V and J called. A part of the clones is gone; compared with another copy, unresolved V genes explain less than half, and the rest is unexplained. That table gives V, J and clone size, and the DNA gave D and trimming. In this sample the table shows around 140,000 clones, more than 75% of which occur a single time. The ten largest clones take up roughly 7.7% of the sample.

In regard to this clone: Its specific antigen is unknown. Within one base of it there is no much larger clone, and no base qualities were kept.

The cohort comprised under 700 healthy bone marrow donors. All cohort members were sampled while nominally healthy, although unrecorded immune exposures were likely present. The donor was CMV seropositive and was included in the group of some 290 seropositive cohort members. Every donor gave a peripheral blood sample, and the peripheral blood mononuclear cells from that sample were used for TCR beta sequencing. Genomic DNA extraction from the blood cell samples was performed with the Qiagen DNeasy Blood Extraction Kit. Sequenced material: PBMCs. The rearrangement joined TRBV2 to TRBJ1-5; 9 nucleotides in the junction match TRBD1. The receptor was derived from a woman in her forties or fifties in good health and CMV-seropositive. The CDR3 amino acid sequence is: CASSEGTGVSPQHF. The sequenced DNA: TGTGCCAGCAGTGAAGGGACAGGGGTTTCGCCCCAGCATTTT.